This is a list of T cell receptor beta chains from one sample in a study of CD8 T cells in Susac syndrome. Via MiXCR, TCRdb re-called the immunoSEQ multiplex PCR reads, giving one row per CDR3 protein. This table has 200,000 to 300,000 distinct CDR3 sequences, 90% to 96% appearing once. The sequenced sample consisted of CD4+ T cells from PBMCs. These receptors originate from a human donor with Susac syndrome. CDR3s include the opening cysteine and the closing phenylalanine or tryptophan. A D gene is named only where the DNA matches it firmly.

>TRBJ2-4|-|TRBV9
CASSVSPWQGDIQYF
>TRBJ2-7|-|TRBV21-1
CASSIGGSSYEQYF
>TRBJ1-1|-|TRBV4-1
CASSQLSGGVRIAEAFF
>TRBJ2-2|TRBD1|TRBV29-1
CSGGQTGELFF
>TRBJ2-1|TRBD2|TRBV19
CASSLPGYGRVSTNEQFF
>TRBJ2-4|-|TRBV5-1
CASSLPGLAAKNIQYF
>TRBJ1-5|TRBD1|TRBV20-1
CSARGQRNNQPQHF
>TRBJ1-5|-|TRBV20-1
CSAGMGAFDQPQHF
>TRBJ1-1|-|TRBV29-1
CSAREGRSNTEAFF
>TRBJ1-4|-|TRBV29-1
CSVMRGFGEKLFF
>TRBJ1-1|-|TRBV10-3
CAISEYGGMNTEAFF
>TRBJ2-1|TRBD2|TRBV12-3/TRBV12-4
CASSMPSGQQFF
>TRBJ1-1|-|TRBV29-1
CSVEMRLSGTEAFF
>TRBJ2-2|-|TRBV12-3/TRBV12-4
CASSLASPANTGELFF
>TRBJ2-7|TRBD2|TRBV15
CATSREASLAGAGEQYF
>TRBJ1-1|-|TRBV30
CAWLAGFTDTEAFF
>TRBJ1-2|TRBD1|TRBV28
CASSLPGQNYGYTF
>TRBJ2-7|TRBD1|TRBV29-1
CSVVQDDRGYEQYF
>TRBJ1-2|-|TRBV27
CASRPVGELGRGGYTF
>TRBJ2-2|-|TRBV18
CASSPSSIGPTGELFF
>TRBJ1-1|-|TRBV4-1
CASSQGQQGHTEAFF
>TRBJ1-2|-|TRBV20-1
CSASSGGGYTF
>TRBJ1-5|TRBD1|TRBV27
CASGGQGSPQHF
>TRBJ2-2|-|TRBV5-1
CASSLNQGRLTGELFF
>TRBJ1-2|-|TRBV28
CASTFGAIGYTF
>TRBJ1-1|-|TRBV14
CASSQLGMGTEAFF
>TRBJ2-1|TRBD1|TRBV5-8
CASYPTGASSYNEQFF
>TRBJ1-1|-|TRBV20-1
CSAVPGPINTEAFF
>TRBJ2-1|-|TRBV15
CATSRVNNEQFF
>TRBJ1-1|-|TRBV7-9
CASSLGLSGTTKAFF
>TRBJ2-3|-|TRBV5-1
CASSFPTTPTDTQYF
>TRBJ1-2|-|TRBV6-1
CASSVDRLTYGYTF
>TRBJ1-5|-|TRBV5-1
CASSLDGTLNQPQHF
>TRBJ1-1|-|TRBV29-1
CSVDGRSAFF
>TRBJ2-6|TRBD1|TRBV29-1
CSPSLDRGCLANVLTF
>TRBJ1-1|-|TRBV6-5
CASSRSRDGEAFF
>TRBJ2-1|TRBD1|TRBV24-1
CATSVTGADEQFF
>TRBJ2-5|-|TRBV28
CASSSPAPAEETQYF
>TRBJ1-5|-|TRBV20-1
CSASHARNQPQHF
>TRBJ2-3|-|TRBV15
CATSGSLVTSTDTQYF
>TRBJ1-5|TRBD1|TRBV6-6
CASRRQGSNQPQHF
>TRBJ2-3|-|TRBV9
CASSPRGRLTDTQYF
>TRBJ2-3|TRBD1|TRBV12-3/TRBV12-4
CASSPPTGGELADTQYF
>TRBJ1-1|TRBD1|TRBV24-1
CATSASTGPVFF
>TRBJ2-7|TRBD2|TRBV28
CASSSSGTSGIYEQYF
>TRBJ1-5|-|TRBV3-1
CASSQGRAGLGQPQHF
>TRBJ1-1|-|TRBV7-3
CASSRQSNTEAFF
>TRBJ2-5|TRBD2|TRBV20-1
CSAPSNGRETQYF